The present entry profiles one T cell receptor (beta chain) with its context. This sample was taken from a study of cytomegalovirus exposure and HLA in healthy donors. Germline V gene sequence: CDR1 MGHRA, CDR2 YSYEKL. Losses at the gene ends were 4 bases for V and 2 bases for J; bases not matched to a gene: 14. The CDR3 is 18 amino acids. Primers for the PCR totalled 60 Vbeta and 13 Jbeta. The method was immunoSEQ multiplex PCR; TCRdb's version includes in-frame clones alone and lacks a portion of them. Of 150,000 to 200,000 clones listed, roughly 60% are singletons. The genes are TRBV4-1 and TRBJ2-7; TRBD2 matches at 10 bases. The sequence was obtained from a man aged 35-49 years in good health and CMV-seronegative. Sequencing was carried out using PBMCs. In DNA, the CDR3 is TGCGCCAGCAGCCTCTCCGGGCCTAGCGGGGGCACCACCTACGAGCAGTACTTC. It translates to CASSLSGPSGGTTYEQYF.